Shown below are 17 T cell receptor beta chains from a single sample sequenced in a study of OX40 agonist ivuxolimab in advanced cancers. Library construction relied on the immunoSEQ multiplex PCR assay. The clones in this table, taken by TCRdb from immuneACCESS, are in-frame only. Not every clone is retained; where verified, under half of the shortfall comes from an unresolved V gene, and the cause of the rest is unknown. In all, the sample holds about 80,000 clones, and approximately 85% of those were seen once. The ten most abundant clones make up approximately 25% of the sample. The starting material was CD4+ or CD8+ T cells sorted from blood, obtained in a trial of the OX40 agonist ivuxolimab. The origin of the receptors is an adult with an advanced solid tumor such as melanoma, head and neck, liver or kidney cancer.

J is TRBJ1-1 and V is TRBV9, with D perhaps TRBD1 (6 bases). This CDR3 comprises 14 residues. The germline V gene encodes CDR1 SGDLS and CDR2 YYNGEE. The V gene lost 1 base and the J gene lost 1 base, with 8 bases spanning the gap. DNA of the CDR3: TGTGCCAGCAGCGTAACGGACAGGAACACTGAAGCTTTCTTT. Its translation is CASSVTDRNTEAFF.

The chain uses TRBV5-1 and TRBJ2-2; TRBD2 matches at 9 bases. The V segment lost 1 base and the J segment 5 bases; nucleotides outside the gene matches: 3. In germline, CDR1 is SGHRS, CDR2 YFSETQ. This CDR3 is 15 amino acids long. The CDR3 reads CASSLSLAGTGELFF. As DNA, the CDR3 is TGCGCCAGCAGCTTGAGCCTAGCGGGGACCGGGGAGCTGTTTTTT.

This chain links TRBV15 with TRBJ2-7; D perhaps matches TRBD1 (5 bases). The length of the CDR3 is 13 residues. Per germline, CDR1 LNHNV and CDR2 YYDKDF (reference sequence). Between the trimmed V and J ends, which lost 4 bases and 4 bases, there was a span of 11 bases. CDR3 coding DNA: TGTGCCACCAGCAAAGACAGACCGTACGAGCAGTACTTC. It translates to CATSKDRPYEQYF.

The chain is built from TRBV7-9 and TRBJ2-2; perhaps D is TRBD1 or TRBD2 (5 bases each). CDR1 is SEHNR and CDR2 is FQNEAQ in the germline V gene (reference sequence). The CDR3 runs 16 residues. V was pared by 1 base and J by 4 bases, with 13 bases between. CDR3 in amino acids: CASSLGRIQGTGELFF. CDR3 bases: TGTGCCAGCAGCTTAGGGAGGATTCAGGGCACCGGGGAGCTGTTTTTT.

This chain links TRBV5-6 with TRBJ2-7; unclear D gene. With 5 bases removed from V and 0 bases from J, the gap between germline ends came to 6 bases. The CDR3 sequence is 12 residues long. Germline CDR1 SGHDT, CDR2 YYEEEE. CDR3 protein: CASRASSYEQYF. The CDR3 DNA reads TGTGCCAGCAGGGCTTCCTCCTACGAGCAGTACTTC.

The chain uses TRBV6-6 and TRBJ2-7; TRBD2 aligns across 7 bases. This CDR3 spans 15 amino acids. Germline loops: CDR1 MNHNY, CDR2 SVGAGI (reference sequence). Unmatched junction bases numbered 11, after V lost 6 bases and J lost 3 bases. CDR3 sequence reads: CASSRGSGGFYEQYF. As DNA, the CDR3 is TGTGCCAGCAGCCGGGGGTCGGGGGGTTTCTACGAGCAGTACTTC.

The V gene is TRBV2, the J gene TRBJ2-7; no clear D gene. V dropped 3 bases and J dropped 2 bases, with 23 bases sitting between them. The CDR3 sequence is 18 residues long. Per the germline V gene, CDR1 is SNHLY and CDR2 is FYNNEI. The CDR3 sequence is CASSDYAPHGLGPYEQYF. The DNA for the CDR3 is TGTGCCAGCAGTGACTATGCCCCCCACGGTCTTGGGCCCTACGAGCAGTACTTC. The variable domain in full, completed from reference TRBV2 and TRBJ2-7, reads EPEVTQTPSHQVTQMGQEVILRCVPISNHLYFYWYRQILGQKVEFLVSFYNNEISEKSEIFDDQFSVERPDGSNFTLKIRSTKLEDSAMYFCASSDYAPHGLGPYEQYFGPGTRLTVT.

This chain uses TRBV6-1 with TRBJ1-4, with TRBD1 matching over 9 bases. Germline assignment: CDR1 MNHNS and CDR2 SASEGT. CDR3 length: 15 amino acids. J gave up 7 bases and V 1 base, and 4 bases lay outside the gene matches. The CDR3 coding sequence is TGTGCCAGCAGTGAAGTGGGACAGGGATTTGAAAAACTGTTTTTT. Its translation: CASSEVGQGFEKLFF.

The chain carries TRBV7-8 and TRBJ2-3; 8 bases are shared with TRBD1. The germline V gene has CDR1 SGHVS and CDR2 FQNEAQ. The CDR3 runs 15 residues. V shed 7 bases and J 2 bases; nucleotides not matched to a gene: 8. The CDR3 DNA follows: TGTGCCAGCATTCCCAGGGGGCAGAACACAGATACGCAGTATTTT. Translated: CASIPRGQNTDTQYF.

This sequence joins TRBV19 and TRBJ2-1; 10 nucleotides agree with TRBD2. V lost 6 bases and J lost 5; bases outside the gene matches: 10. The V gene's germline CDR1 is LNHDA and CDR2 SQIVND (reference sequence). This CDR3 region has 16 residues. As DNA, the CDR3 is TGTGCCAGTAGCCCCGGGACTAGCGTAACCAACAATGAGCAGTTCTTC. Translated: CASSPGTSVTNNEQFF.

This sequence joins TRBV5-1 and TRBJ2-5; D gene ambiguous. The germline V gene encodes CDR1 SGHRS and CDR2 YFSETQ. Trimming took off 0 bases at V and 0 bases at J, with 6 bases between the two ends. The CDR3 has 14 amino acids. The CDR3 DNA sequence: TGCGCCAGCAGCTTGGACAAGTACCAAGAGACCCAGTACTTC. This translates into CASSLDKYQETQYF.

The genes are TRBV15 and TRBJ1-1, with a weak D call TRBD1 (5 bases). Germline V gene sequence: CDR1 LNHNV, CDR2 YYDKDF (reference sequence). The CDR3 is 15 amino acids. Trimming stripped 0 bases from V and 1 base from J, with 9 bases between. CDR3 loop: CATSRDTGENTEAFF. For the CDR3, the DNA is TGTGCCACCAGCAGAGATACAGGAGAGAACACTGAAGCTTTCTTT.

The J gene is TRBJ2-3, the V gene TRBV9; no firm D call. The CDR3 is made up of 15 amino acids. Trimming removed 0 bases at V and 6 bases at J, with 14 bases between. CDR1 and CDR2 (germline): SGDLS, YYNGEE. CDR3 in DNA: TGTGCCAGCAGCGTAGGTCGGTCTGGAGTGGATACGCAGTATTTT. This sequence encodes CASSVGRSGVDTQYF.

The chain carries TRBV2 and TRBJ2-1; possibly TRBD2 for D (5 bases). This CDR3 is built from 16 residues. V lost 8 bases and J lost 1, with 18 bases in between. Germline CDR1 SNHLY, CDR2 FYNNEI. CDR3 sequence (DNA): TGTGCCAGCCTGGAGAGGGCCATTCGTTCCTACAATGAGCAGTTCTTC. This translates into CASLERAIRSYNEQFF. Using reference TRBV2 and TRBJ2-1 for the parts outside the CDR3, the full variable domain is EPEVTQTPSHQVTQMGQEVILRCVPISNHLYFYWYRQILGQKVEFLVSFYNNEISEKSEIFDDQFSVERPDGSNFTLKIRSTKLEDSAMYFCASLERAIRSYNEQFFGPGTRLTVL.

This clone showed up just a few times. The chain is built from TRBV30 and TRBJ2-4, with 12 bases fitting TRBD2. Germline values: CDR1 GTSNPN, CDR2 SVGIG (reference sequence). V shed 0 bases, J shed 8 bases, and the junction held 11 bases outside the gene matches. This CDR3 has 17 amino acids. The CDR3 sequence is CAWSVPVWTSGTDIQYF. In nucleotides, the CDR3 is TGTGCCTGGAGTGTACCGGTCTGGACTAGCGGGACGGACATTCAGTACTTC.

This rearrangement joins TRBV4-3 to TRBJ2-3; 7 bases fit TRBD1. The germline gives CDR1 LGHNA, CDR2 YSLEER. Germline trimming cut 4 bases from V and 1 base from J; bases unmatched to any gene: 2. CDR3 length: 14 residues. As DNA, the CDR3 is TGCGCCAGCAGCCCCGGGACAGGCACAGATACGCAGTATTTT. Residues: CASSPGTGTDTQYF.

The rearrangement links TRBV11-2 to TRBJ1-2; the D is unclear. The V gene's germline CDR1 is SGHAT and CDR2 FQNNGV. V lost 3 bases and J 4 bases, leaving 6 bases between the germline ends. The length of the CDR3 is 12 residues. CDR3 loop: CASSLTTYGYTF. CDR3 coding DNA: TGTGCCAGCAGCTTGACAACCTATGGCTACACCTTC.